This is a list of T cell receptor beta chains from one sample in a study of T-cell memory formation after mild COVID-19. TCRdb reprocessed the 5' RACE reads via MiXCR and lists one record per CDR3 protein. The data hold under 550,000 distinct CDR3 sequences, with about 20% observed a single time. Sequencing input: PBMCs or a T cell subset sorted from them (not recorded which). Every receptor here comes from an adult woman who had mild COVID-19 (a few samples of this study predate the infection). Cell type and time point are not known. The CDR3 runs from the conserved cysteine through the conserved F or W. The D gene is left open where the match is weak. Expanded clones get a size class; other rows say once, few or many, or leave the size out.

DNA: TGTGCCAGCAGCTTGGAGGGGATACGGTATGGCTACACCTTC
CDR3: CASSLEGIRYGYTF
J: TRBJ1-2
size: few
V: TRBV5-4
D: -
length: 14

DNA: TGTGCCAGCTCCACCCGGGCAGGTGGGGGGAACACTGAAGCTTTCTTT
CDR3: CASSTRAGGGNTEAFF
J: TRBJ1-1
size: -
V: TRBV18
D: -
length: 16

DNA: TGTGCCAGCAGCGTCCTTGCTTCTGGGGCCAACGTCCTGACTTTC
CDR3: CASSVLASGANVLTF
J: TRBJ2-6
size: few
V: TRBV9
D: -
length: 15

DNA: TGTGCCACCAGTGATGGACTAGCGGGGGCATATACCGATGATACGCAGTATTTT
CDR3: CATSDGLAGAYTDDTQYF
J: TRBJ2-3
size: -
V: TRBV24-1
D: TRBD2
length: 18

DNA: TGTGCCAGTAGTTTCGGGGTTCATGGAGGCTACACCTTC
CDR3: CASSFGVHGGYTF
J: TRBJ1-2
size: -
V: TRBV19
D: -
length: 13

DNA: TGTGCCAGCAGCCCCGGAGGGCGGGAGGGCCTGGTAGAGACCCAGTACTTC
CDR3: CASSPGGREGLVETQYF
J: TRBJ2-5
size: -
V: TRBV7-2
D: TRBD2
length: 17

DNA: TGCGCCAGCAGCCAAGATTTAGGGACAGGGGGCCTGGAAGCCAAAAACATTCAGTACTTC
CDR3: CASSQDLGTGGLEAKNIQYF
J: TRBJ2-4
size: -
V: TRBV4-1
D: TRBD1
length: 20

DNA: TGTGCCAGCAGCGTCGACAGAATGAACACCGGGGAGCTGTTTTTT
CDR3: CASSVDRMNTGELFF
J: TRBJ2-2
size: -
V: TRBV7-2
D: -
length: 15

DNA: TGCAGTGCTAGAGAACAGGGGAGGACGGAGGATGGCTACACCTTC
CDR3: CSAREQGRTEDGYTF
J: TRBJ1-2
size: few
V: TRBV20-1
D: TRBD1
length: 15

DNA: TGCAGTGCTAGGAACAGGAGGACGTTCGAGCAGTTCTTC
CDR3: CSARNRRTFEQFF
J: TRBJ2-1
size: few
V: TRBV20-1
D: -
length: 13

DNA: TGTGCCAGCAGTTTCGAGCAAGGAGGATCCTACGAGCAGTACTTC
CDR3: CASSFEQGGSYEQYF
J: TRBJ2-7
size: -
V: TRBV12-3/TRBV12-4
D: -
length: 15

DNA: TGTGCCAGCAGTTACCCCCACCGACTAGCGGGAGGTACCTACAATGAGCAGTTCTTC
CDR3: CASSYPHRLAGGTYNEQFF
J: TRBJ2-1
size: -
V: TRBV6-5
D: TRBD2
length: 19

DNA: TGTGCCAGCAGTAAACAGGGAAATGAGCAGTTCTTC
CDR3: CASSKQGNEQFF
J: TRBJ2-1
size: few
V: TRBV12-3/TRBV12-4
D: -
length: 12

DNA: TGTGCCAGCAGCTTGGACTTATCGGCTGGAAACACCATATATTTT
CDR3: CASSLDLSAGNTIYF
J: TRBJ1-3
size: few
V: TRBV5-5
D: -
length: 15

DNA: TGTGCCAGCAGCTTCGGGCAGGGGCGTACCTGGGAGCAGTACTTC
CDR3: CASSFGQGRTWEQYF
J: TRBJ2-7
size: -
V: TRBV5-6
D: -
length: 15

DNA: TGTGCCAGCAGTAACAACAGGGCCCTCCACTTT
CDR3: CASSNNRALHF
J: TRBJ1-6
size: few
V: TRBV27
D: -
length: 11

DNA: TGCAGCGCTTCCGGGACTAGCGGGAGTTTGATCGGGGGAGAGACCCAGTACTTC
CDR3: CSASGTSGSLIGGETQYF
J: TRBJ2-5
size: few
V: TRBV29-1
D: TRBD2
length: 18

DNA: TGCGCCAGCAGCTTGGATTATGGTACGCAGTATTTT
CDR3: CASSLDYGTQYF
J: TRBJ2-3
size: -
V: TRBV5-1
D: -
length: 12

DNA: TGCAGTGCTCCCGGGACTCGCTCTGGAAACACCATATATTTT
CDR3: CSAPGTRSGNTIYF
J: TRBJ1-3
size: many
V: TRBV20-1
D: -
length: 14

DNA: TGCGCCAGCAGCGGCTTCACAAGTGATGAGCAGTTCTTC
CDR3: CASSGFTSDEQFF
J: TRBJ2-1
size: few
V: TRBV5-1
D: -
length: 13

DNA: TGTGCCAGCAGCCCGAAGGATACGCAGTATTTT
CDR3: CASSPKDTQYF
J: TRBJ2-3
size: many
V: TRBV7-9
D: -
length: 11

DNA: TGTGCCAGCAGCTTTGATACGGGGGCGAGCACAGATACGCAGTATTTT
CDR3: CASSFDTGASTDTQYF
J: TRBJ2-3
size: few
V: TRBV7-3
D: -
length: 16

DNA: TGTGCCAGCAGCTTAATAGGGACTAGCGGTAGTGAGCAGTTCTTC
CDR3: CASSLIGTSGSEQFF
J: TRBJ2-1
size: -
V: TRBV11-2
D: TRBD2
length: 15

DNA: TGTGCCAGTAGCGCCGGGACTAGCGGGAGGTATGAGCAGTACTTC
CDR3: CASSAGTSGRYEQYF
J: TRBJ2-7
size: -
V: TRBV19
D: TRBD2
length: 15

DNA: TGTGCCAGCAGTCCGGACAGGGTTTACTCCTATAATTCACCCCTCCACTTT
CDR3: CASSPDRVYSYNSPLHF
J: TRBJ1-6
size: -
V: TRBV7-8
D: TRBD1
length: 17

DNA: TGTGCCAGCAGCTTAGCTCCCGGGACCGGGCCCTATGGCTACACCTTC
CDR3: CASSLAPGTGPYGYTF
J: TRBJ1-2
size: few
V: TRBV7-8
D: -
length: 16

DNA: TGTGCCAGCAGCATTCAAGCCTACAATGAGCAGTTCTTC
CDR3: CASSIQAYNEQFF
J: TRBJ2-1
size: few
V: TRBV7-3
D: -
length: 13

DNA: TGCGCCAGCAGCGCCGGACGACTAGTAAAAGAGACCCAGTACTTC
CDR3: CASSAGRLVKETQYF
J: TRBJ2-5
size: -
V: TRBV5-1
D: -
length: 15

DNA: TGTGCCAGCAGCCGAGGTCAGACAGAGAATGAGCAGTTCTTC
CDR3: CASSRGQTENEQFF
J: TRBJ2-1
size: -
V: TRBV11-2
D: -
length: 14

DNA: TGTGCCAGCAGCTCAGGGGGAGTTAGAGGCACAGATACGCAGTATTTT
CDR3: CASSSGGVRGTDTQYF
J: TRBJ2-3
size: -
V: TRBV11-3
D: TRBD1
length: 16

DNA: TGCGCCAGCAGTGGAATAGCGACCCAGTACTTC
CDR3: CASSGIATQYF
J: TRBJ2-5
size: -
V: TRBV10-2
D: -
length: 11

DNA: TGTGCCAGCAGCCCGGGACTAGCGGGAGGAGGGGGCACAGATACGCAGTATTTT
CDR3: CASSPGLAGGGGTDTQYF
J: TRBJ2-3
size: -
V: TRBV11-3
D: TRBD2
length: 18

DNA: TGCAGTGCTAGGGTCAGGGGTGACGGCGAGCAGTACTTC
CDR3: CSARVRGDGEQYF
J: TRBJ2-7
size: few
V: TRBV20-1
D: -
length: 13

DNA: TGTGCCAGCGGTGGGGGGCGTGCGCAGTACTTC
CDR3: CASGGGRAQYF
J: TRBJ2-7
size: -
V: TRBV7-9
D: -
length: 11

DNA: TGTGCCAGCAGTGAAGGAAAACTCCCTCTCACAGATACGCAGTATTTT
CDR3: CASSEGKLPLTDTQYF
J: TRBJ2-3
size: many
V: TRBV6-1
D: -
length: 16

DNA: TGTGCCAGCAGCCCCCTAATCTCGGAGACCCAGTACTTC
CDR3: CASSPLISETQYF
J: TRBJ2-5
size: -
V: TRBV11-2
D: -
length: 13

DNA: TGTGCCAGCTCACCAGCCTCTGGAAACACCATATATTTT
CDR3: CASSPASGNTIYF
J: TRBJ1-3
size: -
V: TRBV18
D: -
length: 13

DNA: TGCAGTGCTAGAATACCAGATACGCAGTATTTT
CDR3: CSARIPDTQYF
J: TRBJ2-3
size: few
V: TRBV20-1
D: -
length: 11

DNA: TGTGCCACCAGCAGAGATGCCTATGGCTACACCTTC
CDR3: CATSRDAYGYTF
J: TRBJ1-2
size: -
V: TRBV15
D: -
length: 12

DNA: TGTGCCAGCAGGCCAGGGGTGTTTAATGAAGCTTTCTTT
CDR3: CASRPGVFNEAFF
J: TRBJ1-1
size: few
V: TRBV11-2
D: -
length: 13

DNA: TGTGCCAGCAGCGGGATGGGACAGGATTCACCCCTCCACTTT
CDR3: CASSGMGQDSPLHF
J: TRBJ1-6
size: few
V: TRBV9
D: TRBD1
length: 14

DNA: TGTGCCAGCAGCTTAGGACCTAGCGGGAGTACCGGGGAGCTGTTTTTT
CDR3: CASSLGPSGSTGELFF
J: TRBJ2-2
size: few
V: TRBV7-9
D: TRBD2
length: 16

DNA: TGCGCCAGCAGCGAGGGACAGCCCCCTAACTATGGCTACACCTTC
CDR3: CASSEGQPPNYGYTF
J: TRBJ1-2
size: -
V: TRBV5-1
D: TRBD1
length: 15

DNA: TGCGCCAGCAGCTTGGCTCTAGTGGGCCCAGAGACCCAGTACTTC
CDR3: CASSLALVGPETQYF
J: TRBJ2-5
size: -
V: TRBV5-1
D: -
length: 15

DNA: TGTGCCAGCAGTTTCTCAGGAGGGTACGGCTACACCTTC
CDR3: CASSFSGGYGYTF
J: TRBJ1-2
size: many
V: TRBV12-3/TRBV12-4
D: -
length: 13

DNA: TGCGCCAGCAGCCGTAATCCAAGGGTACAGGGCTACACCGGGGAGCTGTTTTTT
CDR3: CASSRNPRVQGYTGELFF
J: TRBJ2-2
size: few
V: TRBV5-1
D: -
length: 18

DNA: TGTGCCACCAGTACCCCCGGGGGGGCCCTGGTTGAGCAGTTCTTC
CDR3: CATSTPGGALVEQFF
J: TRBJ2-1
size: -
V: TRBV24-1
D: TRBD2
length: 15

DNA: TGTGCCAGCAGTTTACTGACAGGCGAAGCTTTCTTT
CDR3: CASSLLTGEAFF
J: TRBJ1-1
size: few
V: TRBV12-3/TRBV12-4
D: -
length: 12

DNA: TGTGCCAGCAGTCTAGAGGTGCGGAAACTGTTTTTT
CDR3: CASSLEVRKLFF
J: TRBJ1-4
size: few
V: TRBV7-9
D: -
length: 12

DNA: TGTGCCAGCAGCAGCCGAGGCACCGGGGAGCTGTTTTTT
CDR3: CASSSRGTGELFF
J: TRBJ2-2
size: many
V: TRBV7-2
D: -
length: 13

DNA: TGCGCCAGCAGCTGGGGGACAGAGAATCAGCCCCAGCATTTT
CDR3: CASSWGTENQPQHF
J: TRBJ1-5
size: few
V: TRBV5-1
D: TRBD1
length: 14